The rows below give T cell receptor beta chains drawn from one sample of a study of blood T cell repertoires in COVID-19. Repertoires were generated with immunoSEQ multiplex PCR, while TCRdb's copy carries only in-frame clones and drops some. The sample has around 190,000 clones; about nine tenths are singletons. The sequenced material came from peripheral blood. The source of these receptors is a man in his thirties or forties with acute or convalescent COVID-19. Each CDR3 is given with its conserved first and last residue. The D gene is left open where the match is weak. Clone size is given for some rows only: seen once, a few or many times, or a class if the clone is expanded.

clone_size d_call cdr3_length j_call v_call cdr3_aa cdr3_nt
- - 15 TRBJ1-1 TRBV5-1 CASSLEPVMNTEAFF TGCGCCAGCAGCTTGGAGCCTGTAATGAACACTGAAGCTTTCTTT
- - 15 TRBJ1-6 TRBV7-9 CASSFGQVYNSPLHF TGTGCCAGCAGCTTTGGCCAGGTGTATAATTCACCCCTCCACTTT
- TRBD1 14 TRBJ2-7 TRBV7-7 CASSPDRGSYEQYF TGTGCTAGCAGCCCGGACAGGGGGTCCTACGAGCAGTACTTC
- - 15 TRBJ1-2 TRBV2 CASSRHLQEPYGYTF TGTGCCAGCAGTCGACACCTACAGGAGCCCTATGGCTACACCTTC
- TRBD2 17 TRBJ2-2 TRBV5-1 CASSPEGAGGGTGELFF TGCGCCAGCAGCCCCGAGGGAGCGGGGGGCGGTACCGGGGAGCTGTTTTTT
- TRBD1 17 TRBJ1-2 TRBV15 CATVAGTGTPMVYGYTF TGTGCCACCGTGGCCGGGACAGGGACCCCTATGGTCTATGGCTACACCTTC
- TRBD1 15 TRBJ2-2 TRBV9 CASSVEGARTGELFF TGTGCCAGCAGCGTAGAGGGGGCGCGTACCGGGGAGCTGTTTTTT
- TRBD1 15 TRBJ2-7 TRBV27 CASRGDRGFSYEQYF TGTGCCAGCAGGGGGGACAGGGGGTTCTCCTACGAGCAGTACTTC
- - 15 TRBJ2-2 TRBV27 CASSLGAGRTGELFF TGTGCCAGCAGTTTAGGGGCAGGGCGGACCGGGGAGCTGTTTTTT
- - 14 TRBJ2-1 TRBV14 CASSPQTGNNEQFF TGTGCCAGCAGCCCCCAGACAGGTAACAATGAGCAGTTCTTC
- - 13 TRBJ2-3 TRBV24-1 CATNGGRTDTQYF TGTGCCACCAACGGGGGGCGGACAGATACGCAGTATTTT
- - 14 TRBJ2-4 TRBV2 CASSGAGAKNIQYF TGTGCCAGCAGTGGTGCGGGGGCCAAAAACATTCAGTACTTC
once - 14 TRBJ1-1 TRBV5-4 CASSSVESNTEAFF TGTGCCAGCAGCTCCGTCGAGTCGAACACTGAAGCTTTCTTT
few - 15 TRBJ1-1 TRBV28 CASTLPGLRNTEAFF TGTGCCAGCACCCTTCCTGGGCTTCGGAACACTGAAGCTTTCTTT